The present T cell receptor (beta chain) was sequenced within a study of blood T cell repertoires in COVID-19. In the study overall: The United States, Italy and Spain were the sources of the acute and convalescent COVID-19 samples. In each case, the material was cDNA or gDNA derived from T cells, B-cell-depleted T cells, or PBMCs.

This clone was counted once. Authors' analysis steps: Quantification of nucleated cells was approximated via reference gene primer amplification. Clones were sequenced by immunoSEQ multiplex PCR, and TCRdb holds only the in-frame ones, with some missing. D and trimming come from the DNA, and the V and J calls and clone size come from that table. The sample has over 200,000 clones, about 85% seen once. The sequence was collected from a woman under 30 who had recovered from COVID-19. Sequenced sample: peripheral blood.

This CDR3 reads CASSPPVTRENWYEQYF. The CDR3 nucleotides read TGTGCCAGCTCACCACCGGTAACGCGGGAGAACTGGTACGAGCAGTACTTC. The chain carries TRBV18 and TRBJ2-7, with TRBD2 matching over 7 bases. There are 17 residues in the CDR3. After removal of 0 bases from V and 4 bases from J, the junction contained 12 bases not matched to a gene. From germline, CDR1 is KGHSH and CDR2 LQKENI. The whole variable domain, filled in from reference TRBV18 and TRBJ2-7, reads NAGVMQNPRHLVRRRGQEARLRCSPMKGHSHVYWYRQLPEEGLKFMVYLQKENIIDESGMPKERFSAEFPKEGPSILRIQQVVRGDSAAYFCASSPPVTRENWYEQYFGPGTRLTVT.